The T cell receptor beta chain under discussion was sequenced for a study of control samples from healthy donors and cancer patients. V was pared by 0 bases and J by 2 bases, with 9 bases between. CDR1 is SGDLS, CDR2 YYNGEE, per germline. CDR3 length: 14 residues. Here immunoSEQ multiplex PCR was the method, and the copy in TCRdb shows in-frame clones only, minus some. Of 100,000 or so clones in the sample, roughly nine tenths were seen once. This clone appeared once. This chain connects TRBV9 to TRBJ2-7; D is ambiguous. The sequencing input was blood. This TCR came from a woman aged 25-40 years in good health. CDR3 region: CASSVESGPYEQYF. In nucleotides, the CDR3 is TGTGCCAGCAGCGTAGAAAGTGGCCCCTACGAGCAGTACTTC.